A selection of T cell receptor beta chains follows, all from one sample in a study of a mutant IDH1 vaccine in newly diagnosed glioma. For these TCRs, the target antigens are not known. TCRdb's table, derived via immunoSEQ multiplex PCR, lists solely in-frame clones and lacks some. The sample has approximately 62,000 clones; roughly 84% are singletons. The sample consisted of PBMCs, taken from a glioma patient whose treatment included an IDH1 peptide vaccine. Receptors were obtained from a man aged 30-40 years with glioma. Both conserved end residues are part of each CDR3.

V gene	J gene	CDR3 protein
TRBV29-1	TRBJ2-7	CSVEVGDRSSYEQYF
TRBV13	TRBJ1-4	CASSARGGSEKLFF
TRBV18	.	CASSRSYEQYF
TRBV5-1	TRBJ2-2	CASSLGPGSTGELFF
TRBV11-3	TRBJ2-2	CASSLGTSATGELFF
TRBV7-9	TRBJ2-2	CASSSRLGANTGELFF
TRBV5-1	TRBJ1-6	CASSLAEGGASPLHF
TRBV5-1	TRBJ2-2	CASSYGLGLAVSSNTGELFF
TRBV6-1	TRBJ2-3	CASSEASRTDTQYF
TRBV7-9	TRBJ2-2	CASRWGSTGELFF
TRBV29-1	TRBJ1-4	CSVGTSQGEKLFF
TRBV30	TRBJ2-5	CAWGTGGNPETQYF
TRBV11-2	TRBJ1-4	CASSLQGPNEKLFF
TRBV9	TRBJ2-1	CASSGGNEQFF
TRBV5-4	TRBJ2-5	CASERGGLKETQYF
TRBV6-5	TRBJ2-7	CASSAHEQYF
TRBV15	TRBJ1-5	CATSREPGHSNQPQHF
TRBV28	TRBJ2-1	CASSFPGGRGEQFF
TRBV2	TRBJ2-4	CASGDGTSGGNIQYF
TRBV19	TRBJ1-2	CASSIKVGSQGSYGYTF
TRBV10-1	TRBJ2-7	CASSAPGYEQYF
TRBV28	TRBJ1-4	CASSARGVPGEKLFF
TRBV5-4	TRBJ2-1	CASRPRDGNEQFF
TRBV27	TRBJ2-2	CASTQLRSLQFDGELFF
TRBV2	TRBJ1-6	CAAFGLRVYNSPLHF
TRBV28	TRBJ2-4	CASRQGGKNIQYF
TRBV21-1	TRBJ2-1	CASSLGYNEQFF
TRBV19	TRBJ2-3	CASRVALGGTDTQYF
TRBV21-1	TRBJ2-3	CASFPPGETDTQYF
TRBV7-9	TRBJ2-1	CASSRTTSGGNEQFF
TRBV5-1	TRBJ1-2	CASSLTGGVDYGYTF
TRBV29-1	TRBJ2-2	CSVGTAGGTGELFF
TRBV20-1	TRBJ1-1	CSARRNTEAFF
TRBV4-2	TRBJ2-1	CASSKPGQGRNEQFF
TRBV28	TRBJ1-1	CASSFLWTEAFF
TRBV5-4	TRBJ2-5	CASSRQTGLETQYF
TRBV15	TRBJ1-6	CATSRVGTGNSPLHF
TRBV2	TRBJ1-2	CASSAGQDYGYTF
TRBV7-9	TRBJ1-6	CASSFGQDGSPLHF
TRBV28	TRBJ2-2	CASSLKVPGELFF
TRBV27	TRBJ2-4	CASSLAGAQNIQYF
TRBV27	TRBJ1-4	CASSLRAGNEKLFF
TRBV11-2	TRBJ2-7	CASSLRLAGDTYEQYF
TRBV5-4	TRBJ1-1	CASSLDSRLYTEAFF
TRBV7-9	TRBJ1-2	CASSLKDMGGYTF
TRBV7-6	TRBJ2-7	CASSLEAGSSYEQYF
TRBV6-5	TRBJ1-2	CASTIRGGASGYTF
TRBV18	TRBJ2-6	CASSPVSTGTASSGANVLTF